The 24 T cell receptor beta chains below were found in one sample sequenced in a study of cytomegalovirus exposure and HLA in healthy donors. The primer mix had 60 Vbeta and 13 Jbeta primers. Produced via immunoSEQ multiplex PCR; TCRdb's table is partial and in-frame only. Of roughly 180,000 clones listed, almost 85% were seen once; the top ten hold 0.2% to 0.3%. The sequenced sample was PBMCs. All receptors come from a boy aged 10-17 years in good health and CMV-seronegative.

V usage is TRBV19 and J usage is TRBJ1-2; a possible D gene is TRBD1 (5 bases). The CDR3 consists of 13 residues. The germline V and J ends were trimmed by 6 bases and 5 bases, with 13 bases remaining between them. Germline CDR1 is LNHDA and CDR2 is SQIVND (reference sequence). DNA for the CDR3: TGTGCCAGTAGCCCTACAGGCAGGTATGGCTACACCTTC. Protein: CASSPTGRYGYTF.

Comment on this clone: Within the sample, other DNA sequences also encode this same CDR3. The V call is TRBV5-1, the J call TRBJ1-3, with 8 bases that match TRBD1. V was pared by 3 bases and J by 4 bases, with 3 bases of the junction left unmatched. Germline assignment: CDR1 SGHRS and CDR2 YFSETQ. The CDR3 is made up of 14 amino acids. This chain's CDR3 is CASSSGTGGNTIYF. In DNA, the CDR3 is TGCGCCAGCAGCTCCGGGACAGGAGGAAACACCATATATTTT.

CDR3 sequence (DNA): TGTGCCAGCAGCGGGGTAGGGGGTGCAGATACGCAGTATTTT. Protein product: CASSGVGGADTQYF. This chain links TRBV6-5 with TRBJ2-3, with D perhaps matching TRBD1 (6 bases). The CDR3 has 14 residues. The germline gives CDR1 MNHEY, CDR2 SVGAGI. V lost 6 bases and J lost 4, with 14 bases in between.

The CDR3 DNA reads as TGTGCCAGCAGCGTAAGTGGTAGCGGGGGCTACAATGAGCAGTTCTTC. Its protein product is CASSVSGSGGYNEQFF. The chain joins TRBV9 to TRBJ2-1; TRBD2 agrees at 9 bases. The V gene end was trimmed by 1 base and the J gene end by 3 bases; junction bases not matched to a gene: 5. The CDR3 runs to 16 residues. Germline-derived CDR1 and CDR2 are SGDLS and YYNGEE.

In its sample, this clone was seen a few times. The V and J genes are TRBV9 and TRBJ2-3, with TRBD2 identical over 7 bases. The V gene end was trimmed by 6 bases and the J gene end by 2 bases; junction bases not matched to a gene: 12. The CDR3 runs to 16 residues. Germline V lookup: CDR1 SGDLS, CDR2 YYNGEE. CDR3: CASTPGGGGTTDTQYF. Written as DNA, the CDR3 is TGTGCCAGCACCCCCGGTGGGGGGGGGACCACAGATACGCAGTATTTT.

This chain links TRBV4-3 with TRBJ1-1; possibly TRBD1 for D (6 bases). Germline assignment: CDR1 LGHNA and CDR2 YSLEER. This CDR3 has 14 amino acids. V was cut by 4 bases and J by 4 bases, with 13 bases left in between. CDR3 region: CASSLVGRGTEAFF. The CDR3 DNA reads as TGCGCCAGCAGCCTCGTAGGCAGGGGCACTGAAGCTTTCTTT.

The V call is TRBV20-1, the J call TRBJ2-7; tentative D call: TRBD1 (6 bases). CDR1 DFQATT and CDR2 SNEGSKA come from the germline V gene (reference sequence). The ends were cut back, 6 bases at V and 1 base at J, with 7 bases in the middle. CDR3 length: 11 amino acids. DNA for the CDR3: TGCAGTGCCGGACAGTCCTACGAGCAGTACTTC. Translated, it gives CSAGQSYEQYF.

V and J are TRBV6-1 and TRBJ1-1, with a possible D match to TRBD1 (6 bases). Looked up from germline, CDR1 is MNHNS and CDR2 is SASEGT. The CDR3 sequence is 11 residues long. The V gene lost 10 bases and the J gene lost 5 bases, with 11 bases spanning the gap. CDR3 amino acids: CATHRETEAFF. The CDR3 coding sequence is TGTGCCACACACAGGGAGACTGAAGCTTTCTTT.

The gene calls are TRBV5-6 and TRBJ2-5, with 7 bases identical to TRBD1. The assigned J gene may be wrong: the sequence end matches TRBJ2-7 better. The germline CDR1 and CDR2 sequences are SGHDT and YYEEEE. The CDR3 consists of 14 residues. CDR3: CASSSTGTDYEQYF. The CDR3 coding sequence is TGTGCCAGCAGCTCAACCGGGACAGACTACGAGCAGTACTTC.

The CDR3 DNA reads as TGCGCCAGCAGCCAAGGCATTTCCGGGACAGAGGATGGCTACACCTTC. Translation gives CASSQGISGTEDGYTF. The rearrangement links TRBV4-1 to TRBJ1-2; TRBD1 aligns across 7 bases. The CDR3 has 16 residues. The germline V gene encodes CDR1 MGHRA and CDR2 YSYEKL. V lost 1 base, J lost 6 bases, and 11 bases stayed unmatched.

The chain joins TRBV10-3 to TRBJ2-7, with a possible D match to TRBD1 (6 bases). The germline CDR1 and CDR2 sequences are ENHRY and SYGVKD. Trimming removed 2 bases at V and 2 bases at J, with 13 bases between. CDR3 size: 15 residues. The CDR3 DNA is TGTGCCATCAGTGAGGAAACCGGGACACCCTACGAGCAGTACTTC. Residues: CAISEETGTPYEQYF.

This sequence joins TRBV6-6 and TRBJ2-3; TRBD1 agrees at 9 bases. Germline V gene lookup returns CDR1 MNHNY and CDR2 SVGAGI (reference sequence). Unmatched junction bases numbered 8, after V lost 5 bases and J lost 2 bases. This CDR3 has 16 residues. This CDR3 reads CASSPGQGKDTDTQYF. The CDR3 coding sequence is TGTGCCAGCAGTCCGGGACAGGGAAAGGACACAGATACGCAGTATTTT.

The chain is built from TRBV30 and TRBJ2-7; the match to TRBD2 covers 8 bases. The V and J ends lost 4 bases and 2 bases, in that order; junction bases with no gene match: 7. Germline V CDR1 and CDR2: GTSNPN, SVGIG (reference sequence). CDR3 length: 14 residues. The CDR3 coding sequence is TGTGCCTGGATGGCGGGAGGCTTTACCTACGAGCAGTACTTC. Amino acid sequence: CAWMAGGFTYEQYF.

This chain links TRBV28 with TRBJ1-1, with D maybe TRBD1 (5 bases). V dropped 6 bases and J dropped 6 bases, with 11 bases sitting between them. The CDR3 extends over 12 amino acids. Germline V lookup: CDR1 MDHEN, CDR2 SYDVKM. CDR3 residues: CASRRQISEAFF. The CDR3 DNA sequence: TGTGCCAGCAGACGACAGATTTCTGAAGCTTTCTTT.

The chain couples TRBV6-1 to TRBJ2-1; maybe TRBD2 (6 bases). Trimming left V 1 base short and J 8 bases short, with 15 bases between. CDR1 and CDR2 from the germline V gene are MNHNS and SASEGT. This CDR3 has 15 amino acids. The DNA of the CDR3 is TGTGCCAGCAGTGAAGGGTTGGGGCCGGGGGATGAGCAGTTCTTC. It is translated as CASSEGLGPGDEQFF.

This clone was detected only a few times. The rearrangement uses TRBV2 and TRBJ1-1; weak D call: TRBD1 (6 bases). Germline assignment: CDR1 SNHLY and CDR2 FYNNEI. Deletions cut 5 bases from V and 14 bases from J, with 18 bases between. There are 12 residues in the CDR3. CDR3 in amino acids: CASSLARGRVFF. CDR3 bases: TGTGCCAGCAGTCTCGCCAGGGGACGAGTATTCTTT.

The chain combines TRBV9 with TRBJ1-3, with TRBD1 matching 7 bases. Germline V gene lookup returns CDR1 SGDLS and CDR2 YYNGEE. V lost 0 bases, J lost 4 bases, and 4 bases stayed unmatched. The CDR3 is 15 residues long. CDR3 amino acids: CASSVEGAGGNTIYF. The CDR3 DNA sequence: TGTGCCAGCAGCGTAGAGGGGGCGGGAGGAAACACCATATATTTT.

This clone was seen a single time. The chain is built from TRBV7-2 and TRBJ2-6; D possibly corresponds to TRBD1 (6 bases). With 2 bases removed from V and 1 base from J, the gap between germline ends came to 15 bases. Per the germline V gene, CDR1 is SGHTA and CDR2 is FQGNSA. The CDR3 extends over 18 amino acids. The CDR3 nucleotides read TGTGCCAGCAGCTTAAGAGGTGACAGGAGATCTGGGGCCAACGTCCTGACTTTC. Translation: CASSLRGDRRSGANVLTF.

V gene TRBV14 combines with J gene TRBJ2-1; D is uncertain. The CDR3 is made up of 14 amino acids. Trimming took off 1 base at V and 2 bases at J, with 6 bases between the two ends. The V gene's germline CDR1 is SGHDN and CDR2 FVKESK. The CDR3, as DNA: TGTGCCAGCAGCCAAGTAGCCGCCTACAATGAGCAGTTCTTC. Protein sequence: CASSQVAAYNEQFF.

The rearrangement links TRBV7-9 to TRBJ2-7; 9 bases agree with TRBD2. CDR1 SEHNR and CDR2 FQNEAQ come from the germline V gene (reference sequence). The CDR3 is 15 residues long. The V segment lost 4 bases and the J segment 6 bases; nucleotides outside the gene matches: 10. CDR3 residues: CASSSIAGDPLEQYF. In DNA form, the CDR3 reads TGTGCCAGCAGCTCCATAGCGGGAGATCCCCTCGAGCAGTACTTC.

J is TRBJ2-1 and V is TRBV29-1, with 8 bases that match TRBD2. Per the germline V gene, CDR1 is SQVTM and CDR2 is ANQGSEA. V shed 5 bases, J shed 5 bases, and the junction held 14 bases outside the gene matches. This CDR3 is built from 16 residues. The CDR3 sequence: CSVTLYSGASNNEQFF. CDR3 in DNA: TGCAGCGTTACCCTATATAGCGGGGCCTCGAACAATGAGCAGTTCTTC.

A remark on this clone: An end of the junction does not agree with germline; a read error may underlie this. The chain carries TRBV5-4 and TRBJ2-7; D perhaps matches TRBD1 (8 bases). CDR3 length equals 14 residues. The germline CDR1 and CDR2 sequences are SGHNT and YYREEE (reference sequence). The CDR3 coding sequence is TGTGCCAGCAGACAGCGGGACAGGCTGGGGGGGAGGGGGTTC. As protein: CASRQRDRLGGRGF.

The CDR3: CAWSVSAVSYEQYF. DNA for the CDR3: TGTGCCTGGAGTGTTAGCGCCGTCTCCTACGAGCAGTACTTC. J is TRBJ2-7 and V is TRBV30, with D possibly matching TRBD2 (5 bases). The germline V gene encodes CDR1 GTSNPN and CDR2 SVGIG (reference sequence). This CDR3 has 14 amino acids. Trimming took off 0 bases at V and 0 bases at J, with 9 bases between the two ends.

This clone was seen a handful of times. The CDR3 loop reads CASSEAGIRVGANTQHF. In DNA form, the CDR3 reads TGTGCCAGCAGTGAAGCCGGAATTCGTGTCGGAGCGAACACCCAGCATTTT. J is TRBJ1-5 and V is TRBV6-1; D gene uncertain. Deletions cut 0 bases from V and 11 bases from J, with 23 bases between. Germline-derived CDR1 and CDR2 are MNHNS and SASEGT. The CDR3 is made up of 17 amino acids.